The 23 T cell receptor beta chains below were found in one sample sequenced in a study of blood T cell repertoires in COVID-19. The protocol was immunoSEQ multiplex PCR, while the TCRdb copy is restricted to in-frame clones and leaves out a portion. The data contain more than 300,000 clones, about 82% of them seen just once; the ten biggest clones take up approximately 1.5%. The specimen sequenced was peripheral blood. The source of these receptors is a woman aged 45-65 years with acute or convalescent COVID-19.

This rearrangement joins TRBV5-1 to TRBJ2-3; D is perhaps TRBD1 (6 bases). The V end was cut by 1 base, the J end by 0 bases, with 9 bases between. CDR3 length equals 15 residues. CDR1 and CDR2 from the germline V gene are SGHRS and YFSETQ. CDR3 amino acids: CASSLTGISTDTQYF. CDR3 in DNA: TGCGCCAGCAGCTTGACAGGGATTAGCACAGATACGCAGTATTTT.

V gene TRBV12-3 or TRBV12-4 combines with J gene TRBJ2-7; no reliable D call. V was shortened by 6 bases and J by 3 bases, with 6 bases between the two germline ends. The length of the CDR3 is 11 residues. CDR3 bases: TGTGCCAGCAGATATTACTACGAGCAGTACTTC. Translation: CASRYYYEQYF.

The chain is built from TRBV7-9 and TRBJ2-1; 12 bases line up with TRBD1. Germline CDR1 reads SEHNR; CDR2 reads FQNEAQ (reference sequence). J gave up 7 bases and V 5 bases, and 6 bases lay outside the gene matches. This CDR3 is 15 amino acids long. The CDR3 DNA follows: TGTGCCAGCAGCGCGCCGGGACAGGGGGCGAATGAGCAGTTCTTC. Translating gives CASSAPGQGANEQFF. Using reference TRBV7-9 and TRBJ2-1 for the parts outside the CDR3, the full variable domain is DTGVSQNPRHKITKRGQNVTFRCDPISEHNRLYWYRQTLGQGPEFLTYFQNEAQLEKSRLLSDRFSAERPKGSFSTLEIQRTEQGDSAMYLCASSAPGQGANEQFFGPGTRLTVL.

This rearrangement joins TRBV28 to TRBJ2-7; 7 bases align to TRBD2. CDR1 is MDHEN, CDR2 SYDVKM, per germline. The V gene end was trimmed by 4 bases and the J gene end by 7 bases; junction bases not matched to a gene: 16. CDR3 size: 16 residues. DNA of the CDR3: TGTGCCAGCAGTTCCCCTCCGACGGCGGGAGTGGGGGAGCAGTACTTC. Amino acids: CASSSPPTAGVGEQYF.

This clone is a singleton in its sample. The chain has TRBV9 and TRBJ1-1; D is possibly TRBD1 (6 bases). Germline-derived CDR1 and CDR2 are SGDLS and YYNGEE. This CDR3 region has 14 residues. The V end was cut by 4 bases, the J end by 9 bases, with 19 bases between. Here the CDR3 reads CASSPPRDTGQAFF. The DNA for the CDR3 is TGTGCCAGCAGCCCCCCCCGGGACACGGGCCAAGCTTTCTTT. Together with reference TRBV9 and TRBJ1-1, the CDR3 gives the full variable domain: DSGVTQTPKHLITATGQRVTLRCSPRSGDLSVYWYQQSLDQGLQFLIQYYNGEERAKGNILERFSAQQFPDLHSELNLSSLELGDSALYFCASSPPRDTGQAFFGQGTRLTVV.

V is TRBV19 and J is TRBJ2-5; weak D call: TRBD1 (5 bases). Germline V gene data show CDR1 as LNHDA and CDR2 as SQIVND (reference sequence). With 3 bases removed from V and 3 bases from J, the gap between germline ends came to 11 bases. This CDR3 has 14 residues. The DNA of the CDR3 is TGTGCCAGTAGTATTAGGGCAGGGAAAGAGACCCAGTACTTC. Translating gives CASSIRAGKETQYF.

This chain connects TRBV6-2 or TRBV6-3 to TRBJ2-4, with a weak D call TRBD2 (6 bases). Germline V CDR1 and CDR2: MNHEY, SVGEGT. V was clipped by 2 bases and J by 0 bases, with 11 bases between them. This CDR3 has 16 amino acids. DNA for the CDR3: TGTGCCAGCAGTTACGGGGGGAGGCTAGCCAAAAACATTCAGTACTTC. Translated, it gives CASSYGGRLAKNIQYF.

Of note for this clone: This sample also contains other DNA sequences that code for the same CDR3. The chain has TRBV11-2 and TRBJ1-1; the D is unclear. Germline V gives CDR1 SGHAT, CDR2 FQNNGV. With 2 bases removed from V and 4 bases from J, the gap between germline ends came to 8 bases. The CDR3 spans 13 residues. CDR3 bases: TGTGCCAGCAGCTTAAACCGGGGCACTGAAGCTTTCTTT. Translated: CASSLNRGTEAFF.

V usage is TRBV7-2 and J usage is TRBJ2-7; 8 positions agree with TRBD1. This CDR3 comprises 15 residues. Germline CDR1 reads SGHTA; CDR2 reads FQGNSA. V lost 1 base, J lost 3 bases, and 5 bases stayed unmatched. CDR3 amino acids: CASSLGDRIGYEQYF. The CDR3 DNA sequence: TGTGCCAGCAGCTTAGGGGACAGGATAGGCTACGAGCAGTACTTC.

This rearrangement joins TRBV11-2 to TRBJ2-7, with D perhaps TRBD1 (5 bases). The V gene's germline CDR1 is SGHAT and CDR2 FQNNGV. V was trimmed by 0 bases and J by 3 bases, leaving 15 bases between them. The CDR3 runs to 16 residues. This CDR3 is CASSLERTSTRYEQYF. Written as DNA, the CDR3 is TGTGCCAGCAGCTTAGAGCGGACATCTACCCGCTACGAGCAGTACTTC.

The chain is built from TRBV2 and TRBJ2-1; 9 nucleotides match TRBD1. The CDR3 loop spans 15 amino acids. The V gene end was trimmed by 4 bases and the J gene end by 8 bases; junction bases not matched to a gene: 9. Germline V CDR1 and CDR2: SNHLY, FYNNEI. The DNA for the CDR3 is TGTGCCAGCAGTGGCTACGGGACAGGGTGGGATGAGCAGTTCTTC. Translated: CASSGYGTGWDEQFF.

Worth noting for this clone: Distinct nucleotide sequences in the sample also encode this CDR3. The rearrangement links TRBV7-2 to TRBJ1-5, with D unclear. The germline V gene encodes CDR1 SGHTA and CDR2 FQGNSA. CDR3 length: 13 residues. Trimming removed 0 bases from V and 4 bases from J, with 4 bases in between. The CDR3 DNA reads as TGTGCCAGCAGCTTAGCTCAGAATCAGCCCCAGCATTTT. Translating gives CASSLAQNQPQHF.

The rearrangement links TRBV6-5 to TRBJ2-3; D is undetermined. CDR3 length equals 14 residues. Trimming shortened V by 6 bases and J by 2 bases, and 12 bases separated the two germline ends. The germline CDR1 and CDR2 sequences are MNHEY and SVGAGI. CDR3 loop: CASRAVGSTDTQYF. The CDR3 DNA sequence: TGTGCCAGCAGGGCGGTTGGCTCCACAGATACGCAGTATTTT.

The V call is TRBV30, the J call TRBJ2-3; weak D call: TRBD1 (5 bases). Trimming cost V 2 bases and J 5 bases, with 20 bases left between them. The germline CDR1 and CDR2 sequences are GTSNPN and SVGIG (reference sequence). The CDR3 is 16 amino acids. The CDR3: CAWSQPTTGPRDTQYF. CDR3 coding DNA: TGTGCCTGGAGTCAACCTACCACAGGCCCACGAGATACGCAGTATTTT. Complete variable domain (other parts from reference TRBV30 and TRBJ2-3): SQTIHQWPATLVQPVGSPLSLECTVEGTSNPNLYWYRQAAGRGLQLLFYSVGIGQISSEVPQNLSASRPQDRQFILSSKKLLLSDSGFYLCAWSQPTTGPRDTQYFGPGTRLTVL.

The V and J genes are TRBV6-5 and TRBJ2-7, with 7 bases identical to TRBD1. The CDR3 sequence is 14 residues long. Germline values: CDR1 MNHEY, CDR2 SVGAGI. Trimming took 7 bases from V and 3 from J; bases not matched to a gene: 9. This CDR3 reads CASTPTGQVYEQYF. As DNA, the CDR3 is TGTGCCAGCACTCCAACCGGACAGGTCTACGAGCAGTACTTC.

CDR3 sequence: CASSPTGSVNTEAFF. Here the CDR3 DNA reads TGCGCCAGCAGCCCCACAGGGTCGGTGAACACTGAAGCTTTCTTT. The rearrangement uses TRBV5-1 and TRBJ1-1; maybe TRBD1 (6 bases). The CDR3 consists of 15 residues. V lost 4 bases to trimming and J lost 0 bases, with 13 bases between them. Germline CDR1 reads SGHRS; CDR2 reads YFSETQ.

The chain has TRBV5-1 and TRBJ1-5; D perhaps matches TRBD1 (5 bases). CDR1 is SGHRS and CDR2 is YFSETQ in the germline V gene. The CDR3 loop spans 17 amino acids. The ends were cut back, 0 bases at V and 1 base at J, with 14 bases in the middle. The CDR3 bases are TGCGCCAGCAGCTTGGGACTAGGGGAGGGAAGCAATCAGCCCCAGCATTTT. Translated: CASSLGLGEGSNQPQHF.

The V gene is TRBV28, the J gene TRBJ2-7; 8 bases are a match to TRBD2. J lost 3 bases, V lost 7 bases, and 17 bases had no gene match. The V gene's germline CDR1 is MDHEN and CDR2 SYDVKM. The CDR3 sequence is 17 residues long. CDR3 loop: CASTSNSLRAGGYEQYF. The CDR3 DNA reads TGTGCCAGCACTTCAAACTCCCTCCGTGCGGGGGGCTACGAGCAGTACTTC. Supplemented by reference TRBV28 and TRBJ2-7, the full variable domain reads DVKVTQSSRYLVKRTGEKVFLECVQDMDHENMFWYRQDPGLGLRLIYFSYDVKMKEKGDIPEGYSVSREKKERFSLILESASTNQTSMYLCASTSNSLRAGGYEQYFGPGTRLTVT.

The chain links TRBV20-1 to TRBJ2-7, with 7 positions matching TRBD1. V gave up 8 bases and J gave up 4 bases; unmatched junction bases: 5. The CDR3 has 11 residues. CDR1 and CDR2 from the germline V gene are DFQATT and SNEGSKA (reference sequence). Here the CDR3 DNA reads TGCAGTACCCAACAGGGGTACGAGCAGTACTTC. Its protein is CSTQQGYEQYF.

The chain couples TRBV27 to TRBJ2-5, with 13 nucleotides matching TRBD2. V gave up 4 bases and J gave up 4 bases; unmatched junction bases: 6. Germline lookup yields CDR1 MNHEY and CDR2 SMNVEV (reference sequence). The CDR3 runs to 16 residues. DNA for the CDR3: TGTGCCAGCAGTTCACCCCGGACTAGCGGGAGAGAGACCCAGTACTTC. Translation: CASSSPRTSGRETQYF.

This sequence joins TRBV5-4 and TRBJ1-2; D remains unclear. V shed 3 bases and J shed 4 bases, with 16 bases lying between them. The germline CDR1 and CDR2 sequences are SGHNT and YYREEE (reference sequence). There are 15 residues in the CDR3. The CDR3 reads CASSYQTRSGYGYTF. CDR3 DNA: TGTGCCAGCAGCTACCAGACAAGGTCAGGCTATGGCTACACCTTC.

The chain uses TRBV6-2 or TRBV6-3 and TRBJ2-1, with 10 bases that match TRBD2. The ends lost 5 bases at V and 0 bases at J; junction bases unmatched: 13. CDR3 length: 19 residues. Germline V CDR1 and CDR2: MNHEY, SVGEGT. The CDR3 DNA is TGTGCCAGCAGTCCAGGACTAGCGGAAGGACCAAGCTCCTACAATGAGCAGTTCTTC. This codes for CASSPGLAEGPSSYNEQFF.

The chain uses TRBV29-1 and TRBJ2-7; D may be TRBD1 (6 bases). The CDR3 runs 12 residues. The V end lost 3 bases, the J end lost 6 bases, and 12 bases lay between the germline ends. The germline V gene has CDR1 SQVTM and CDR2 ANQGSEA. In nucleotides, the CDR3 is TGCAGCGTTGACAGGGGAATCGGCGAGCAGTACTTC. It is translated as CSVDRGIGEQYF.